What follows are 9 T cell receptor beta chains derived from one specimen sequenced in a study of cytomegalovirus exposure and HLA in healthy donors. Use of 60 Vbeta and 13 Jbeta primers characterized the PCR. TCRdb keeps only in-frame clones here, not all; method: immunoSEQ multiplex PCR. The data hold roughly 130,000 clones, with 65% to 75% observed a single time. Specimen: PBMCs. These receptors all stem from a woman aged 50 to 60 in good health and CMV-seropositive.

V usage is TRBV2 and J usage is TRBJ1-4, with 8 bases lining up with TRBD1. The V gene's germline CDR1 is SNHLY and CDR2 FYNNEI. V lost 6 bases and J lost 8; bases outside the gene matches: 8. This CDR3 has 14 residues. The CDR3, as DNA: TGTGCCAGCAGCAGGGGGCGCGATGGCGAAAAACTGTTTTTT. This codes for CASSRGRDGEKLFF.

Only one count was recorded for this clone. The DNA of the CDR3 is TGCGCCAGCAGCTCCTCAGGGGTGAACACTGAAGCTTTCTTT. Translated: CASSSSGVNTEAFF. The V call is TRBV5-1, the J call TRBJ1-1; D possibly corresponds to TRBD1 (6 bases). The germline V gene has CDR1 SGHRS and CDR2 YFSETQ. V dropped 3 bases and J dropped 0 bases, with 9 bases sitting between them. The length of the CDR3 is 14 residues.

On this clone itself: Within the sample, other DNA sequences also encode this same CDR3. This chain joins TRBV7-2 and TRBJ1-5, with D tentatively TRBD1 (6 bases). V was shortened by 3 bases and J by 6 bases, with 12 bases between the two germline ends. The CDR3 totals 14 residues. The germline V gene has CDR1 SGHTA and CDR2 FQGNSA. Written as DNA, the CDR3 is TGTGCCAGCAGCTTGGTAGGGGGTTCTCAGCCCCAGCATTTT. Residues: CASSLVGGSQPQHF.

The chain links TRBV7-9 to TRBJ2-7, with TRBD2 as a possible D gene (5 bases). The CDR3 has 14 amino acids. The germline V and J ends were trimmed by 2 bases and 2 bases, with 10 bases remaining between them. Looked up from germline, CDR1 is SEHNR and CDR2 is FQNEAQ (reference sequence). CDR3 nucleotide sequence: TGTGCCAGCAGCTTATACGCGGGCCCCTACGAGCAGTACTTC. Its protein is CASSLYAGPYEQYF.

The chain combines TRBV11-2 with TRBJ2-5, with TRBD2 identical over 7 bases. Germline V lookup: CDR1 SGHAT, CDR2 FQNNGV. This CDR3 has 15 amino acids. After removal of 5 bases from V and 2 bases from J, the junction contained 8 bases not matched to a gene. The CDR3 DNA follows: TGTGCCAGCAGCCCCACAGCGGGGAGGCAAGAGACCCAGTACTTC. Encoded protein: CASSPTAGRQETQYF.

The chain recombines TRBV18 with TRBJ2-2, with no clear D. V lost 3 bases and J lost 4, with 12 bases in between. CDR1 and CDR2 (germline): KGHSH, LQKENI. The CDR3 extends over 15 amino acids. The CDR3 DNA reads as TGTGCCAGCTCACCCGCGACTCCTCCCACCGGGGAGCTGTTTTTT. Amino acids: CASSPATPPTGELFF.

The rearrangement joins TRBV30 to TRBJ1-1; D is possibly TRBD1 (5 bases). This CDR3 has 14 residues. Trimming stripped 2 bases from V and 7 bases from J, with 17 bases between. Looked up from germline, CDR1 is GTSNPN and CDR2 is SVGIG (reference sequence). The CDR3 DNA follows: TGTGCCTGGAGTCAGACAGTATCTCTGGGTGAAGCTTTCTTT. Its translation: CAWSQTVSLGEAFF.

The chain uses TRBV27 and TRBJ2-3; 8 bases map to TRBD1. Germline values: CDR1 MNHEY, CDR2 SMNVEV (reference sequence). The junction had 9 bases not matched to a gene; V was cut back by 5 bases and J by 2 bases. The CDR3 length is 16 residues. In DNA, the CDR3 is TGTGCCAGCAGTCGCGGAGGACAGGGACACACAGATACGCAGTATTTT. This sequence encodes CASSRGGQGHTDTQYF.

This chain connects TRBV19 to TRBJ1-2, with 8 bases identical to TRBD1. The germline CDR1 and CDR2 sequences are LNHDA and SQIVND (reference sequence). This CDR3 comprises 12 residues. Trimming at V came to 6 bases and at J to 5 bases, leaving 2 bases not matched to a gene. The CDR3 DNA reads as TGTGCCAGTAGGACAGGGGATTATGGCTACACCTTC. As protein: CASRTGDYGYTF.